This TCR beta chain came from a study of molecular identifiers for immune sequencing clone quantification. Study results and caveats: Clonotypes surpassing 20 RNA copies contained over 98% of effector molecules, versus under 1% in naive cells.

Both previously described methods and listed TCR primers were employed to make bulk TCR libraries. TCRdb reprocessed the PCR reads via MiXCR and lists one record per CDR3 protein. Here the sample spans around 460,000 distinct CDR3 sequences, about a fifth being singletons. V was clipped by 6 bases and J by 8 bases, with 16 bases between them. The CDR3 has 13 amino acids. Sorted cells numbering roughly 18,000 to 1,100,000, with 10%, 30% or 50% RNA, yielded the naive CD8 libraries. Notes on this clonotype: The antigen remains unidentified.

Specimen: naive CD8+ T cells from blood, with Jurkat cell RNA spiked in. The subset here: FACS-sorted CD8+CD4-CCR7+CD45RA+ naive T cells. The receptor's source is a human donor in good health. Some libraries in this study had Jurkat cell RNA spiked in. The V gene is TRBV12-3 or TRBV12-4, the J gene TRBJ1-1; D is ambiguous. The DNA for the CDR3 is TGTGCCAGCAGACCCCCCGCCCCTATGGAAGCTTTCTTT. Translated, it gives CASRPPAPMEAFF.